These T cell receptor beta chains were read from a single sample in a study of early T cells in non-severe SARS-CoV-2 infection. TCRdb itself ran the 5' RACE reads through MiXCR, one entry per CDR3 protein. The top ten hold 21% of the sample, which has some 120,000 distinct CDR3 sequences, 14% to 15% seen once. Source material: whole blood. All receptors come from an adult who was a healthcare worker with PCR-confirmed SARS-CoV-2 infection or an uninfected control (not recorded which). Each CDR3 is given with its conserved first and last residue. The order of the fields is CDR3 DNA, CDR3 protein, D gene, clone size, V gene, J gene. D genes are given only for firm matches. Only some rows state a clone size, as once, few, many or a class for expanded clones.

DNA: TGTGCCAGCAGCGTAGGGGGCACGGCAACTGAGCAGTTCTTC; CDR3: CASSVGGTATEQFF; D: TRBD1; size: -; V: TRBV7-3; J: TRBJ2-1
DNA: TGTGCCAGCAGCGCACCAGCTTATGGGGACAGGGGCGCAGATACGCAGTATTTT; CDR3: CASSAPAYGDRGADTQYF; D: TRBD1; size: -; V: TRBV7-8; J: TRBJ2-3
DNA: TGTGCCAGCAGTCCGAGGACAGGAAAAAACAATGAGCAGTTCTTC; CDR3: CASSPRTGKNNEQFF; D: TRBD1; size: many; V: TRBV6-1; J: TRBJ2-1
DNA: TGTGCCAGCAGCCTAGGACAGTATGAAAAACTGTTTTTT; CDR3: CASSLGQYEKLFF; D: -; size: -; V: TRBV3-1; J: TRBJ1-4
DNA: TGTGCCAGCAGCTTGGCACAGGGGAGGACCACTGAAGCTTTCTTT; CDR3: CASSLAQGRTTEAFF; D: TRBD1; size: -; V: TRBV5-5; J: TRBJ1-1
DNA: TGTGCCAGCAGCCTTGACGGCGTTGATCAGCCCCAGCATTTT; CDR3: CASSLDGVDQPQHF; D: -; size: -; V: TRBV5-4; J: TRBJ1-5
DNA: TGTGCCAGCAGCGTGGGGACGGACAAATCCGAAGCTTTCTTT; CDR3: CASSVGTDKSEAFF; D: -; size: many; V: TRBV11-2; J: TRBJ1-1
DNA: TGTGCCAGCAGCTTAAGCCCAGGGCCCAACACTGAAGCTTTCTTT; CDR3: CASSLSPGPNTEAFF; D: -; size: many; V: TRBV7-3; J: TRBJ1-1
DNA: TGTGCCAGCAGCCAAGATATCCTAGAGAGAGAGACCCAGTACTTC; CDR3: CASSQDILERETQYF; D: -; size: many; V: TRBV4-2; J: TRBJ2-5
DNA: TGTGCCAGCAGTTACCCCCGGGGACTAGTAAGTAGCTATGAGCAGTTCTTC; CDR3: CASSYPRGLVSSYEQFF; D: TRBD2; size: many; V: TRBV6-2/TRBV6-3; J: TRBJ2-1
DNA: TGCGCCAGCAGCCAAAGAGGGGTACTGTGGGTCACTGAAGCTTTCTTT; CDR3: CASSQRGVLWVTEAFF; D: -; size: few; V: TRBV4-1; J: TRBJ1-1
DNA: TGCAGCGTTCGCCCGGACTGGTCCTACGAGCAGTACTTC; CDR3: CSVRPDWSYEQYF; D: -; size: many; V: TRBV29-1; J: TRBJ2-7
DNA: TGTGCCACAGAGATCCGGGGGCCCCAGCATTTT; CDR3: CATEIRGPQHF; D: -; size: many; V: TRBV2; J: TRBJ1-5
DNA: TGTGCCAGCAGCCTGATAGGGGGCCCCTATGGCTACACCTTC; CDR3: CASSLIGGPYGYTF; D: TRBD1; size: few; V: TRBV3-1; J: TRBJ1-2
DNA: TGTGCCAGCAGCTACAGGGGGCGCGGGGCCAACGTCCTGACTTTC; CDR3: CASSYRGRGANVLTF; D: TRBD1; size: -; V: TRBV7-9; J: TRBJ2-6
DNA: TGTGCCTCACGAAGGTCGGGGGGTATCACCGGGGAGCTGTTTTTT; CDR3: CASRRSGGITGELFF; D: TRBD2; size: -; V: TRBV27; J: TRBJ2-2
DNA: TGTGCCAGCAGTCGGAGAGGACCTCAAGAGACCCAGTACTTC; CDR3: CASSRRGPQETQYF; D: -; size: -; V: TRBV6-5; J: TRBJ2-5
DNA: TGTGCCAGCAGCTTTAGCGGGGGGGCCTTCGGTACGCAGTATTTT; CDR3: CASSFSGGAFGTQYF; D: TRBD2; size: few; V: TRBV13; J: TRBJ2-3
DNA: TGTGCCAGCAGTGCGACGGGGAAGACCGGGGAGCTGTTTTTT; CDR3: CASSATGKTGELFF; D: -; size: many; V: TRBV12-3/TRBV12-4; J: TRBJ2-2
DNA: TGCGCCAGCAGCATGACAGGGGAGTATGGCTACACCTTC; CDR3: CASSMTGEYGYTF; D: TRBD1; size: -; V: TRBV5-1; J: TRBJ1-2
DNA: TGTGCCTCAAGACTAGCGGGGGGGTCGAACACCGGGGAGCTGTTTTTT; CDR3: CASRLAGGSNTGELFF; D: TRBD2; size: few; V: TRBV10-3; J: TRBJ2-2
DNA: TGCGCCAGCAGCCAATCAGGGTATACGCAGTATTTT; CDR3: CASSQSGYTQYF; D: -; size: once; V: TRBV4-1; J: TRBJ2-3